This note documents a single T cell receptor beta chain sequence. Its antigen is not known. The data belong to a study of T cell repertoires and HLA-DP antigens. Study context: Donors were two male and one female, aged 18-to-29 to 60-to-69. Average DNA input: roughly 0.2 ug for CD137+CD4+ sorts, approximately 1,100 ng pre-culture.

Assay: immunoSEQ multiplex PCR; the TCRdb copy retains only in-frame clones and omits some. The table shows around 90,000 clones, with roughly 86% occurring only once. The clonotype originates from a man aged 45-65 years in good health and CMV-seronegative. The sample comprised CD4+ T cells from PBMCs.

CDR3 coding DNA: TGTGCCAGTAGTACCCCGACTAGCGGGAAGGAGACCCAGTACTTC. Its protein product is CASSTPTSGKETQYF. V is TRBV19 and J is TRBJ2-5; 11 bases fit TRBD2. CDR1 and CDR2 (germline): LNHDA, SQIVND (reference sequence). J gave up 5 bases and V 4 bases, and 6 bases lay outside the gene matches. This CDR3 is 15 amino acids long.